This T cell receptor beta chain was identified during a study of blood T cells in healthy people across ages. This clonotype came up a few times. For the second PCR, which ran for roughly 6 to 12 cycles, a sample-barcoded 5' primer and a J-beta primer mix were used. Each of the samples gave a minimum of 2.5 million paired-end reads that contained CDR3. TCRdb re-analysed the 5' RACE reads in MiXCR, keeping a single row per CDR3 protein. The sample shows about 720,000 distinct CDR3 sequences, 22% of them seen only once. The sequencing input was blood. The receptor comes from a man aged 65-85 years in good health.

Written as DNA, the CDR3 is TGTGCCAGCTCACCGGGGGTTAGCGAGCAGTACTTC. It encodes CASSPGVSEQYF. The chain employs TRBV18 and TRBJ2-7; D is possibly TRBD1 or TRBD2 (5 bases each). The germline gives CDR1 KGHSH, CDR2 LQKENI. Trimming removed 3 bases at V and 6 bases at J, with 9 bases between. This CDR3 spans 12 amino acids.